These 21 T cell receptor beta chains were all obtained from the same sample, sequenced in a study of T cells in Graves' hyperthyroidism and ophthalmopathy (dated by TCRdb to the late 2010s). The method was multiplex PCR. The instrument was an Illumina HiSeq 2000. The TCR beta CDR3 regions were amplified from RNA transcripts. A first-round RT-PCR of the TCR CDR3 used the HTBI primer set with the Qiagen OneStep RT-PCR kit. TCRdb cleaned the public reads at Q25 with fastp, built clones with MiXCR and kept in-frame beta chains. All rows with the same CDR3 protein become a single entry with the most common DNA and genes. Recorded for this sample are a few hundred thousand distinct CDR3 sequences; approximately 14% of them occurred a single time. The leading ten clones occupy roughly 21% of the sample. Material for sequencing was blood. Receptors originate from a woman aged 25 to 39 with Graves' ophthalmopathy.

This clonotype showed up just once. This chain joins TRBV20-1 and TRBJ2-5; a possible D gene is TRBD1 (6 bases). The CDR3 is 14 amino acids. CDR1 is DFQATT and CDR2 is SNEGSKA in the germline V gene (reference sequence). V was pared by 0 bases and J by 4 bases, with 12 bases between. CDR3 coding DNA: TGCAGTGCTAGAGAAGGGGGAATTGGAGAGACCCAGTACTTC. Amino acid sequence: CSAREGGIGETQYF.

This clonotype was recorded many times. V gene TRBV29-1 combines with J gene TRBJ2-3; 8 nucleotides line up with TRBD1. Germline V CDR1 and CDR2: SQVTM, ANQGSEA. The J segment lost 4 bases and the V segment lost 3 bases, leaving 6 bases of the junction unmatched. CDR3 length: 14 amino acids. The CDR3 reads CSVEGDRSSDTQYF. As DNA, the CDR3 is TGCAGCGTTGAGGGGGACAGGTCGTCAGATACGCAGTATTTT.

In its sample, this clonotype was seen many times. The gene calls are TRBV27 and TRBJ2-7, with 8 nucleotides matching TRBD2. This CDR3 region has 14 residues. The germline CDR1 and CDR2 sequences are MNHEY and SMNVEV (reference sequence). V lost 2 bases and J lost 4; bases outside the gene matches: 4. Here the CDR3 DNA reads TGTGCCAGCAGTTTAAGAGCTAGCGGGTACGAGCAGTACTTC. Translating gives CASSLRASGYEQYF.

This clonotype was observed at least ten times. The chain uses TRBV19 and TRBJ1-1, with D perhaps matching TRBD1 (5 bases). Germline CDR1 and CDR2: LNHDA and SQIVND (reference sequence). Trimming cost V 5 bases and J 1 base, with 14 bases left between them. CDR3 length equals 15 residues. CDR3 region: CASSPLDTGNTEAFF. For the CDR3, the DNA is TGTGCCAGTAGTCCCCTGGACACGGGGAACACTGAAGCTTTCTTT.

V and J are TRBV9 and TRBJ2-2; unclear D gene. V was cut by 0 bases and J by 6 bases, with 3 bases left in between. The CDR3 is 12 residues long. Per the germline V gene, CDR1 is SGDLS and CDR2 is YYNGEE. CDR3 sequence (DNA): TGTGCCAGCAGCGTAGTCCCCGGGGAGCTGTTTTTT. This translates into CASSVVPGELFF. The variable domain in full, completed from reference TRBV9 and TRBJ2-2, reads DSGVTQTPKHLITATGQRVTLRCSPRSGDLSVYWYQQSLDQGLQFLIQYYNGEERAKGNILERFSAQQFPDLHSELNLSSLELGDSALYFCASSVVPGELFFGEGSRLTVL.

This clonotype was picked up many times. The chain carries TRBV15 and TRBJ2-3; 9 nucleotides align to TRBD2. Germline V CDR1 and CDR2: LNHNV, YYDKDF (reference sequence). This CDR3 is 14 amino acids long. V shed 5 bases and J 8 bases; nucleotides not matched to a gene: 8. CDR3 DNA sequence: TGTGCCACCAGCCTCGCGGGGGGGCCTCCTACGCAGTATTTT. Translation: CATSLAGGPPTQYF.

The sample holds many counts of this clonotype. Here the CDR3 reads CASSYLTGDETQYF. The CDR3, as DNA: TGTGCCAGCAGTTACCTCACAGGGGATGAGACCCAGTACTTC. The chain is built from TRBV6-5 and TRBJ2-5; TRBD1 matches at 7 bases. CDR3 length: 14 residues. V was clipped by 2 bases and J by 5 bases; unmatched bases: 5. The V gene's germline CDR1 is MNHEY and CDR2 SVGAGI.

This clonotype has more than one count but fewer than ten. The J gene is TRBJ2-1, the V gene TRBV6-2 or TRBV6-3; TRBD2 agrees at 12 bases. Trimming at V came to 2 bases and at J to 4 bases, leaving 9 bases not matched to a gene. The CDR3 extends over 18 amino acids. The germline V gene encodes CDR1 MNHEY and CDR2 SVGEGT. This CDR3 reads CASSYPSRTSGVYNEQFF. For the CDR3, the DNA is TGTGCCAGCAGTTACCCAAGCCGGACTAGCGGGGTATACAATGAGCAGTTCTTC.

The chain combines TRBV5-1 with TRBJ1-2; tentatively, D is TRBD1 (5 bases). Trimming removed 0 bases at V and 2 bases at J, with 17 bases between. This CDR3 has 17 amino acids. Germline-derived CDR1 and CDR2 are SGHRS and YFSETQ. The CDR3 loop reads CASSLGGAQDANYGYTF. DNA of the CDR3: TGCGCCAGCAGCTTGGGCGGGGCACAGGACGCGAACTATGGCTACACCTTC.

Of note for this clonotype: A single base separates this from a much larger clone, so it may be a read error. The V and J genes are TRBV15 and TRBJ2-5; unclear D gene. The CDR3 spans 13 residues. Per germline, CDR1 LNHNV and CDR2 YYDKDF (reference sequence). The CDR3 DNA reads TGTGCCACCAACAGAGATAGTTCGGAGACCCAGTACTTC. Protein: CATNRDSSETQYF.

On this clonotype itself: The junction differs from germline at one of its ends, possibly a read error. This chain uses TRBV7-7 with TRBJ2-7; D is possibly TRBD2 (6 bases). CDR1 is SSHAT, CDR2 FNYEAQ, per germline (reference sequence). The CDR3 covers 14 residues. The CDR3 DNA reads as TGTGCTAGCAGCTTAGGAGGAGGGATTGACGAGCAGTACTTC. It translates to CASSLGGGIDEQYF.

This clonotype has a count of ten or more. The J gene is TRBJ2-5, the V gene TRBV12-3 or TRBV12-4; tentatively, D is TRBD1 (5 bases). Trimming removed 3 bases at V and 7 bases at J, with 12 bases between. The CDR3 length is 13 residues. The CDR3 spells CASSLQGFGTQYF. The CDR3 DNA sequence: TGTGCCAGCAGTTTGCAGGGTTTCGGGACCCAGTACTTC.

The chain links TRBV10-3 to TRBJ2-1; TRBD1 or TRBD2 may be the D gene (5 bases each). Trimming pared 4 bases from V and 8 bases from J, leaving 18 bases between. This CDR3 is built from 15 residues. Germline V lookup: CDR1 ENHRY, CDR2 SYGVKD. CDR3 nucleotides: TGTGCCATCAGTGCCTCGGGGCCCCTTAAGGATGAGCAGTTCTTC. Protein product: CAISASGPLKDEQFF.

CDR3 amino acids: CASSRRRAPDEKLFF. CDR3 in DNA: TGTGCCAGCAGCCGTCGGAGGGCCCCAGATGAAAAACTGTTTTTT. The V and J genes are TRBV3-1 and TRBJ1-4; no firm D call. The CDR3 consists of 15 residues. Between the trimmed V and J ends, which lost 4 bases and 6 bases, there was a span of 15 bases. CDR1 LGHDT and CDR2 YNNKEL come from the germline V gene (reference sequence). Drawing the rest from reference TRBV3-1 and TRBJ1-4, the complete variable domain is DTAVSQTPKYLVTQMGNDKSIKCEQNLGHDTMYWYKQDSKKFLKIMFSYNNKELIINETVPNRFSPKSPDKAHLNLHINSLELGDSAVYFCASSRRRAPDEKLFFGSGTQLSVL.

Concerning this clonotype itself: One end of the junction varies from germline; a read error may be responsible. The chain has TRBV4-1 and TRBJ2-5; 9 bases match TRBD2. Germline loops: CDR1 MGHRA, CDR2 YSYEKL. The CDR3 is 17 amino acids. The CDR3 coding sequence is TGCGCCAGCAGCCCAGATAGCGCGGGGGGGCTTGGAGAGACCCTGTACTTC. Translation: CASSPDSAGGLGETLYF.

About this clonotype: Since a much larger clone is just one base distant, this may be a read error. The chain's CDR3 is CSVVSGGSSEALF. DNA for the CDR3: TGCAGCGTTGTTTCAGGTGGCTCGTCTGAAGCTCTCTTT. The rearrangement joins TRBV29-1 to TRBJ1-1; D unclear. The CDR3 runs 13 residues. Germline values: CDR1 SQVTM, CDR2 ANQGSEA.

The chain has TRBV9 and TRBJ1-5; D not certain. The germline gives CDR1 SGDLS, CDR2 YYNGEE. V dropped 1 base and J dropped 1 base, with 6 bases sitting between them. The CDR3 totals 14 residues. CDR3: CASSVTWSNQPQHF. In DNA, the CDR3 is TGTGCCAGCAGCGTAACCTGGAGCAATCAGCCCCAGCATTTT.

The rearrangement joins TRBV11-2 to TRBJ1-1; D call uncertain. Germline CDR1 is SGHAT and CDR2 is FQNNGV. Trimming pared 4 bases from V and 7 bases from J, leaving 13 bases between. This CDR3 is built from 13 residues. CDR3 sequence: CASSSPNLLEAFF. CDR3 coding DNA: TGTGCCAGCAGCTCCCCAAATCTCCTTGAAGCTTTCTTT.

This clonotype came up many times. This rearrangement joins TRBV11-2 to TRBJ2-5, with unresolved D. Germline CDR1 reads SGHAT; CDR2 reads FQNNGV. The germline V and J ends were trimmed by 5 bases and 7 bases, with 14 bases remaining between them. This CDR3 is built from 13 residues. DNA of the CDR3: TGTGCCAGCAGCCCCTTAGGCTCAGGGACCCAGTACTTC. Translating it yields CASSPLGSGTQYF.

This clonotype has only a few counts. The chain recombines TRBV9 with TRBJ1-1; no firm D call. Germline lookup yields CDR1 SGDLS and CDR2 YYNGEE. The CDR3 contains 15 residues. Trimming left V 3 bases short and J 0 bases short, with 12 bases between. The CDR3 here is CASSETSNLNTEAFF. In nucleotides, the CDR3 is TGTGCCAGCAGCGAAACCAGTAATTTGAACACTGAAGCTTTCTTT.

The table lists this clonotype with a few counts. V usage is TRBV11-2 and J usage is TRBJ1-2, with a weak D call TRBD1 (5 bases). Germline V gives CDR1 SGHAT, CDR2 FQNNGV. V was trimmed by 3 bases and J by 8 bases, leaving 22 bases between them. The CDR3 consists of 16 residues. The CDR3 coding sequence is TGTGCCAGCAGCTTGGGACCAGATCATTACAGAAGGGGCTACACCTTC. This encodes CASSLGPDHYRRGYTF.